What follows are 21 T cell receptor beta chains derived from one specimen sequenced in a study of cytomegalovirus exposure and HLA in healthy donors. Both 60 Vbeta primers and 13 Jbeta primers went into the PCR. TCRdb keeps only in-frame clones here, not all; method: immunoSEQ multiplex PCR. The sample carries 95,000 to 150,000 clones, around 74% recorded once. The sequenced sample was PBMCs. The source is a man aged 60 to 69 in good health and CMV-seropositive.

This clone was recorded once. The chain is built from TRBV5-1 and TRBJ2-2; D perhaps matches TRBD1 (6 bases). V was trimmed by 7 bases and J by 3 bases, leaving 16 bases between them. This CDR3 is 15 amino acids long. Germline V lookup: CDR1 SGHRS, CDR2 YFSETQ. CDR3 protein: CASRGNRAHTGELFF. In DNA form, the CDR3 reads TGCGCCAGCCGGGGAAACAGGGCGCACACCGGGGAGCTGTTTTTT.

V usage is TRBV5-5 and J usage is TRBJ2-1; TRBD2 might be the D (6 bases). The V end was cut by 4 bases, the J end by 2 bases, with 16 bases between. Per germline, CDR1 SGHKS and CDR2 YYEKEE (reference sequence). The CDR3 is 16 amino acids. The CDR3, as DNA: TGTGCCAGCAGCCAGGGCGGGGTAGAGGCCTACAATGAGCAGTTCTTC. Its translation is CASSQGGVEAYNEQFF.

The CDR3 spells CASSYSAGDFYNEQFF. CDR3 DNA: TGTGCCAGCAGCTACTCGGCGGGGGACTTCTACAATGAGCAGTTCTTC. The chain employs TRBV7-8 and TRBJ2-1; 7 bases match TRBD2. The length of the CDR3 is 16 residues. Germline trimming cut 4 bases from V and 3 bases from J; bases unmatched to any gene: 9. Germline V gene data show CDR1 as SGHVS and CDR2 as FQNEAQ.

V gene TRBV10-3 combines with J gene TRBJ1-2; 8 bases fit TRBD1. The germline CDR1 and CDR2 sequences are ENHRY and SYGVKD. The CDR3 has 13 amino acids. V shed 4 bases, J shed 4 bases, and the junction held 2 bases outside the gene matches. The CDR3 loop is CAISVQGGYGYTF. The CDR3 coding sequence is TGTGCCATCAGTGTACAGGGGGGCTATGGCTACACCTTC.

The rearrangement joins TRBV9 to TRBJ1-2, with D possibly being TRBD1 (6 bases). This CDR3 has 13 amino acids. The ends were cut back, 0 bases at V and 8 bases at J, with 11 bases in the middle. Germline V lookup: CDR1 SGDLS, CDR2 YYNGEE. The DNA for the CDR3 is TGTGCCAGCAGCGTAGCTGATGGGGGCGGCTACACCTTC. It translates to CASSVADGGGYTF.

This sequence joins TRBV9 and TRBJ2-1, with TRBD1 identical over 8 bases. V lost 0 bases, J lost 5 bases, and 13 bases stayed unmatched. The V gene's germline CDR1 is SGDLS and CDR2 YYNGEE. There are 18 residues in the CDR3. The DNA for the CDR3 is TGTGCCAGCAGCGTAGAGCCCAAACCGGGACAGGCAAACAATGAGCAGTTCTTC. Translating it yields CASSVEPKPGQANNEQFF.

The rearrangement links TRBV18 to TRBJ2-1, with 8 bases aligning to TRBD2. J gave up 6 bases and V 6 bases, and 10 bases lay outside the gene matches. The CDR3 extends over 15 amino acids. Germline V gives CDR1 KGHSH, CDR2 LQKENI. CDR3 sequence: CASSSPREGINEQFF. The CDR3 DNA follows: TGTGCCAGCTCCTCCCCACGGGAGGGAATCAATGAGCAGTTCTTC. Drawing the rest from reference TRBV18 and TRBJ2-1, the complete variable domain is NAGVMQNPRHLVRRRGQEARLRCSPMKGHSHVYWYRQLPEEGLKFMVYLQKENIIDESGMPKERFSAEFPKEGPSILRIQQVVRGDSAAYFCASSSPREGINEQFFGPGTRLTVL.

V and J are TRBV10-3 and TRBJ1-4; 7 bases agree with TRBD1. The germline CDR1 and CDR2 sequences are ENHRY and SYGVKD. This CDR3 is built from 16 residues. V shed 2 bases, J shed 3 bases, and the junction held 6 bases outside the gene matches. The CDR3: CAISEPPGTANEKLFF. The CDR3 region has the DNA TGTGCCATCAGTGAGCCCCCCGGGACAGCTAATGAAAAACTGTTTTTT.

The chain links TRBV15 to TRBJ2-1; D possibly corresponds to TRBD2 (6 bases). This CDR3 has 15 amino acids. Trimming pared 5 bases from V and 0 bases from J, leaving 11 bases between. Germline CDR1 LNHNV, CDR2 YYDKDF (reference sequence). The CDR3 loop is CATSGGSHSYNEQFF. The CDR3 DNA follows: TGTGCCACCAGCGGGGGGAGCCACTCCTACAATGAGCAGTTCTTC.

The chain uses TRBV10-1 and TRBJ2-7; D is possibly TRBD2 (5 bases). The germline V gene has CDR1 WNHNN and CDR2 SYGVQD (reference sequence). This CDR3 spans 14 amino acids. The V and J ends lost 5 bases and 0 bases respectively, with 11 bases between them. The CDR3 region has the DNA TGCGCCAGCAGTTCAGCGGTTAGCTCCTACGAGCAGTACTTC. Residues: CASSSAVSSYEQYF.

The rearrangement uses TRBV6-1 and TRBJ1-5; 7 bases are a match to TRBD1. The CDR3 runs 13 residues. Germline trimming cut 7 bases from V and 2 bases from J; bases unmatched to any gene: 2. CDR1 is MNHNS and CDR2 is SASEGT in the germline V gene. CDR3 amino acids: CASTTGGNQPQHF. The DNA for the CDR3 is TGTGCCAGCACCACAGGGGGCAATCAGCCCCAGCATTTT.

The J gene is TRBJ1-2, the V gene TRBV4-1; D is possibly TRBD1 (6 bases). Per the germline V gene, CDR1 is MGHRA and CDR2 is YSYEKL. V dropped 4 bases and J dropped 6 bases, with 18 bases sitting between them. The CDR3 consists of 15 residues. In DNA form, the CDR3 reads TGCGCCAGCAGCCGTACAGGGTCGCTATCGGATGGCTACACCTTC. Translation: CASSRTGSLSDGYTF.

The rearrangement joins TRBV27 to TRBJ2-7; the match to TRBD2 covers 10 bases. The germline gives CDR1 MNHEY, CDR2 SMNVEV (reference sequence). CDR3 length equals 15 residues. V trimming: 2 bases; J trimming: 7 bases; junction bases outside the gene matches: 8. The CDR3 region has the DNA TGTGCCAGCAGTTTAAAACTAGCGGGGCTTCATGAGCAGTACTTC. Encoded protein: CASSLKLAGLHEQYF.

The chain employs TRBV6-6 and TRBJ2-7; the match to TRBD1 covers 11 bases. The CDR3 has 14 amino acids. Germline V gene sequence: CDR1 MNHNY, CDR2 SVGAGI (reference sequence). V lost 0 bases, J lost 6 bases, and 1 base stayed unmatched. The CDR3 protein is CASSYSDRGPEQYF. CDR3 in DNA: TGTGCCAGCAGTTACTCGGACAGGGGGCCCGAGCAGTACTTC.

This clone was counted only a few times. The genes are TRBV10-3 and TRBJ1-6; no definite D call. The V end lost 4 bases, the J end lost 8 bases, and 12 bases lay between the germline ends. The CDR3 length is 14 residues. Germline V gene sequence: CDR1 ENHRY, CDR2 SYGVKD. Here the CDR3 DNA reads TGTGCCATCAGTGCGTCATCTCAGGATTCACCCCTCCACTTT. Its protein is CAISASSQDSPLHF.

The chain uses TRBV27 and TRBJ1-5, with D tentatively TRBD1 (5 bases). The CDR3 spans 16 residues. V gave up 5 bases and J gave up 0 bases, with 14 bases separating them. Looked up from germline, CDR1 is MNHEY and CDR2 is SMNVEV (reference sequence). The CDR3 spells CASSPTGGYSNQPQHF. DNA of the CDR3: TGTGCCAGCAGTCCGACCGGGGGTTATAGCAATCAGCCCCAGCATTTT.

This clone was detected a few times. V is TRBV7-9 and J is TRBJ2-1; D call uncertain. Trimming pared 1 base from V and 7 bases from J, leaving 11 bases between. This CDR3 comprises 14 residues. CDR1 and CDR2 from the germline V gene are SEHNR and FQNEAQ (reference sequence). Here the CDR3 DNA reads TGTGCCAGCAGCTTAGAAGAGGCCCTTAATGAGCAGTTCTTC. This sequence encodes CASSLEEALNEQFF.

This clone was counted only a few times. The chain carries TRBV7-9 and TRBJ2-7; 9 positions match TRBD1. After removal of 6 bases from V and 1 base from J, the junction contained 10 bases not matched to a gene. From germline, CDR1 is SEHNR and CDR2 FQNEAQ (reference sequence). The CDR3 has 16 residues. The CDR3 loop reads CASRPKQGALSYEQYF. CDR3 bases: TGTGCCAGCAGGCCTAAACAGGGGGCGTTGTCCTACGAGCAGTACTTC.

The genes are TRBV7-9 and TRBJ2-7; perhaps TRBD1 as D (6 bases). Germline CDR1 SEHNR, CDR2 FQNEAQ (reference sequence). Trimming took 2 bases from V and 7 from J, leaving 12 bases between them. The length of the CDR3 is 13 residues. The CDR3 DNA is TGTGCCAGCAGCTTAATGGGGGCGCGGGAGCAGTACTTC. Protein: CASSLMGAREQYF. The full variable domain, in which reference TRBV7-9 and TRBJ2-7 provide the parts outside the CDR3, is DTGVSQNPRHKITKRGQNVTFRCDPISEHNRLYWYRQTLGQGPEFLTYFQNEAQLEKSRLLSDRFSAERPKGSFSTLEIQRTEQGDSAMYLCASSLMGAREQYFGPGTRLTVT.

This clone has a handful of counts. This sequence joins TRBV5-8 and TRBJ1-5, with TRBD1 matching over 8 bases. CDR3 length equals 15 residues. Trimming removed 3 bases from V and 6 bases from J; junction bases left unmatched: 8. Germline lookup yields CDR1 SGHTS and CDR2 YDEGEE. The CDR3, as DNA: TGTGCCAGCAGCTGGTGGCAGGGGGCAGGTCAGCCCCAGCATTTT. It is translated as CASSWWQGAGQPQHF.

CDR3 sequence reads: CASKAGGMYGELFF. CDR3 nucleotide sequence: TGTGCCAGCAAGGCAGGGGGAATGTACGGGGAGCTGTTTTTT. The gene calls are TRBV9 and TRBJ2-2; TRBD1 matches at 7 bases. Germline V CDR1 and CDR2: SGDLS, YYNGEE. CDR3 length: 14 residues. V lost 6 bases, J lost 7 bases, and 9 bases stayed unmatched.